The 2 T cell receptor beta chains below come from one sample, sequenced in a study of blood T cell repertoires in COVID-19 (dated by TCRdb to 2020 to 2022). Library creation used the immunoSEQ multiplex PCR assay. TCRdb limited this immuneACCESS table to in-frame rearrangements with V and J called. A share of clones is missing; checked studies link under half to unresolved V genes, and the rest is unexplained. The sample table records approximately 330,000 clones; over 80% of these occur just once. The biggest ten clones account for approximately 10% of the sample. The source material was peripheral blood. These receptors were taken from a young man with COVID-19, enrolled during active disease.

The CDR3 nucleotides are TGCGCCAGCCACGCTACCGTAGATGCCGGGGAGCTGTTTTTT. This sequence encodes CASHATVDAGELFF. The chain combines TRBV5-1 with TRBJ2-2; D is ambiguous. Per the germline V gene, CDR1 is SGHRS and CDR2 is YFSETQ. The CDR3 totals 14 residues. V lost 7 bases and J 6 bases, leaving 16 bases between the germline ends.

This clone has a handful of counts. The genes are TRBV6-2 or TRBV6-3 and TRBJ2-7; possibly TRBD2 for D (5 bases). Germline CDR1 MNHEY, CDR2 SVGEGT. This CDR3 comprises 15 residues. The ends were cut back, 2 bases at V and 6 bases at J, with 17 bases in the middle. The CDR3 sequence: CASSYLFDGGLEQYF. The DNA of the CDR3 is TGTGCCAGCAGTTACCTGTTCGACGGAGGTCTCGAGCAGTACTTC.